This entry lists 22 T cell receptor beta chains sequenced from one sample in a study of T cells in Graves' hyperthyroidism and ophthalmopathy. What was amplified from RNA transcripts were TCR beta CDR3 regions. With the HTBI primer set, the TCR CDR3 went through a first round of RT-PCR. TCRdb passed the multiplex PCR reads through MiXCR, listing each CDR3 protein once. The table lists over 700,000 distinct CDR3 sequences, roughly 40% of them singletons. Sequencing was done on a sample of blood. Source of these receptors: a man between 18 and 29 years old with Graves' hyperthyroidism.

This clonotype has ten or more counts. The CDR3 loop is CASGVVDNSPLHF. For the CDR3, the DNA is TGTGCCAGCGGGGTGGTTGATAATTCACCCCTCCACTTT. This sequence joins TRBV2 and TRBJ1-6; D remains unclear. From germline, CDR1 is SNHLY and CDR2 FYNNEI. The CDR3 extends over 13 amino acids. Trimming took 8 bases from V and 5 from J, leaving 10 bases between them.

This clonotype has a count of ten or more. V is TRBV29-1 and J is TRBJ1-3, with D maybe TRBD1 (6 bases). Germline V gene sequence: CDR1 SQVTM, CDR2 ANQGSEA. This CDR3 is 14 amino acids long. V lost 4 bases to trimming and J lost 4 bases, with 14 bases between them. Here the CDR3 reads CSVGWQGRGNTIYF. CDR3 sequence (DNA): TGCAGCGTTGGATGGCAGGGGAGGGGAAACACCATATATTTT.

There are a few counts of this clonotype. Here the CDR3 DNA reads TGTGCCAGCAGCCAAGAAATGTGGACAGTTGACGAGCAGTACTTC. As protein: CASSQEMWTVDEQYF. The rearrangement joins TRBV7-9 to TRBJ2-7; a weak D match, TRBD1 (6 bases). Germline V gene lookup returns CDR1 SEHNR and CDR2 FQNEAQ (reference sequence). Trimming removed 5 bases at V and 5 bases at J, with 19 bases between. The CDR3 covers 15 residues.

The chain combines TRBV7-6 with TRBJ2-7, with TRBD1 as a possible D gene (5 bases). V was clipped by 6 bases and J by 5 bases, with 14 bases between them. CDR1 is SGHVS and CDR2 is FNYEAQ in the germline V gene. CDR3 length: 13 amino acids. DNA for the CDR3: TGTGCCAGCAGTTCAAGAAACAGGAACGAGCAGTACTTC. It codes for CASSSRNRNEQYF.

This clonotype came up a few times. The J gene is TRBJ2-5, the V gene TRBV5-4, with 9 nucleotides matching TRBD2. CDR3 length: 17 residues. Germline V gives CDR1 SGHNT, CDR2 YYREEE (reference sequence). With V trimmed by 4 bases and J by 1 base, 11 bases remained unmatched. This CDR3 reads CASSPQPSGGPQETQYF. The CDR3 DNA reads TGTGCCAGCAGCCCCCAACCAAGCGGGGGGCCCCAAGAGACCCAGTACTTC.

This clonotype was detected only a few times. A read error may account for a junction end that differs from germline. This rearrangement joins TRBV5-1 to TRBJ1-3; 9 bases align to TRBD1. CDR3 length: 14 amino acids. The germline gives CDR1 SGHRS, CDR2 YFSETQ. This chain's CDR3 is CASSSTGGGNTIYF. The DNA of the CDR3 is TGTGCCAGCAGCTCCACAGGGGGCGGAAACACCATATATTTT.

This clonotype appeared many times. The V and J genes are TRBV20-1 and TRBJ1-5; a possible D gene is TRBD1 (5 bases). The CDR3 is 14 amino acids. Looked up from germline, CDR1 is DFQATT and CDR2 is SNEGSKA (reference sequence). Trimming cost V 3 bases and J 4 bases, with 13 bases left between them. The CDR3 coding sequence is TGCAGTGCTAGTATCGACGGGGCAAATCAGCCCCAGCATTTT. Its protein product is CSASIDGANQPQHF.

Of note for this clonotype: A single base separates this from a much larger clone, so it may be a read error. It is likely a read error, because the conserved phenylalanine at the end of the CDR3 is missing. The chain's CDR3 is CAIGNRGRTEAFL. CDR3 coding DNA: TGTGCCATCGGAAACAGGGGGCGGACTGAAGCTTTCTTG. V gene TRBV10-3 combines with J gene TRBJ1-1, with 9 bases lining up with TRBD1. The CDR3 sequence is 13 residues long. Trimming cost V 8 bases and J 5 bases; bases outside gene matches: 6. Germline values: CDR1 ENHRY, CDR2 SYGVKD.

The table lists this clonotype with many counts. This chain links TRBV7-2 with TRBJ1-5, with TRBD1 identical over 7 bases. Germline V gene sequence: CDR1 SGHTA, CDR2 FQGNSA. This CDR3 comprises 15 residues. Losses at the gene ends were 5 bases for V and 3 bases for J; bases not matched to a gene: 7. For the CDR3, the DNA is TGTGCCAGCAGCCCCTCAAGGGGGCCCAATCAGCCCCAGCATTTT. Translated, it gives CASSPSRGPNQPQHF.

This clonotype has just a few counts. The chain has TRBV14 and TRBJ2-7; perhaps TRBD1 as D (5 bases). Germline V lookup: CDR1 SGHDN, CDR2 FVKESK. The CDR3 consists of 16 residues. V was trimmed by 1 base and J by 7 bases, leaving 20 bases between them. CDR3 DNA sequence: TGTGCCAGCAGCCAAGTAAGTTCAGGGCGTCCTCGGGAGCAGTACTTC. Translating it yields CASSQVSSGRPREQYF.

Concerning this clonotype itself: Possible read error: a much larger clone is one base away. This CDR3 is CASSSRTVTEASF. The CDR3 nucleotides read TGTGCCAGTAGTTCCCGGACTGTGACTGAAGCTTCCTTT. V usage is TRBV19 and J usage is TRBJ1-1; D unclear. The CDR3 length is 13 residues. The germline V gene encodes CDR1 LNHDA and CDR2 SQIVND (reference sequence).

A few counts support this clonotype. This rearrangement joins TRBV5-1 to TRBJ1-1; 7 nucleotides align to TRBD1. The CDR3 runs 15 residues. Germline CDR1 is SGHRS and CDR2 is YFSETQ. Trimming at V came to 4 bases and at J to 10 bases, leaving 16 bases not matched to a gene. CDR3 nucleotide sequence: TGCGCCAGCAGCCCCGAGCCCGACAGGGTCGTTGGAGCTTTCTTT. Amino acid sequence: CASSPEPDRVVGAFF.

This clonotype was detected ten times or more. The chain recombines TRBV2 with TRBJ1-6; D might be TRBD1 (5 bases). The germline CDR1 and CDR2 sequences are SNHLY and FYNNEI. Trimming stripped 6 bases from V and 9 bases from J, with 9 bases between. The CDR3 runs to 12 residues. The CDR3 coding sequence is TGTGCCAGCAGCCCAGGGACTTCACCCCTCCACTTT. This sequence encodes CASSPGTSPLHF.

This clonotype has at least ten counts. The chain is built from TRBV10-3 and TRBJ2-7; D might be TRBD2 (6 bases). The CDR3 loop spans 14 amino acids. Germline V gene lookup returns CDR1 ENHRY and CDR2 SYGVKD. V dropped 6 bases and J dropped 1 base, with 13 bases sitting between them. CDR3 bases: TGTGCCATCAGGGGGACTTCTTTATCCTACGAGCAGTACTTC. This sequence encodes CAIRGTSLSYEQYF.

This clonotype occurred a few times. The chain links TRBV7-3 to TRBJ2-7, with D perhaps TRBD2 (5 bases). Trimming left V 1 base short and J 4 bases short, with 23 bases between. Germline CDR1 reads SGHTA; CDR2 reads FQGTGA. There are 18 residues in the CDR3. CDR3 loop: CASSLRNPRAKRGYEQYF. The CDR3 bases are TGTGCCAGCAGCTTAAGGAACCCCCGGGCTAAGAGAGGGTACGAGCAGTACTTC.

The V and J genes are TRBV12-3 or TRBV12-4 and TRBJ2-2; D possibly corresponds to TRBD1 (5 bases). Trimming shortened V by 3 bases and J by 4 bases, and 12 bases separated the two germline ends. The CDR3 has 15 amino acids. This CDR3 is CASSFRGTSTGELFF. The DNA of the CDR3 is TGTGCCAGCAGTTTTAGGGGTACGAGCACCGGGGAGCTGTTTTTT.

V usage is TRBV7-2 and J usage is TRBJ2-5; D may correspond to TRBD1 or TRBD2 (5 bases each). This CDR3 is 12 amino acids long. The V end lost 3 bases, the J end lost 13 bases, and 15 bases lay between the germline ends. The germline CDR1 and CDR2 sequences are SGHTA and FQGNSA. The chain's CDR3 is CASSFPLGPSYF. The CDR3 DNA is TGTGCCAGCAGCTTCCCGTTGGGACCCTCGTACTTC.

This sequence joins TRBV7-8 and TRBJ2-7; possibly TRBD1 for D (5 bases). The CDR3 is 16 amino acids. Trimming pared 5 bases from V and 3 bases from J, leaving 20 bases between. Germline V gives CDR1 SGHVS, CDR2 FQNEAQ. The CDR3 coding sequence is TGTGCCAGCAGCCCCAACACGGCAGGGCGCAACTACGAGCAGTACTTC. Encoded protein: CASSPNTAGRNYEQYF.

The CDR3 sequence: CSVNTASYEQYF. The CDR3, as DNA: TGCAGCGTTAACACAGCAAGCTACGAGCAGTACTTC. This rearrangement joins TRBV29-1 to TRBJ2-7; D remains ambiguous. The CDR3 has 12 residues. Trimming took off 5 bases at V and 3 bases at J, with 11 bases between the two ends. Germline lookup yields CDR1 SQVTM and CDR2 ANQGSEA.

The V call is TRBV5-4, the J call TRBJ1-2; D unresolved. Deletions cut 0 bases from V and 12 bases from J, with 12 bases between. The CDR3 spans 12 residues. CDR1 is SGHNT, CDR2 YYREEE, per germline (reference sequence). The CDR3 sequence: CASSLARAGNTF. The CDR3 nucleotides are TGTGCCAGCAGCTTGGCAAGGGCTGGAAACACCTTC. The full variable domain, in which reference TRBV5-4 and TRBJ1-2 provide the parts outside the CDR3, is ETGVTQSPTHLIKTRGQQVTLRCSSQSGHNTVSWYQQALGQGPQFIFQYYREEENGRGNFPPRFSGLQFPNYSSELNVNALELDDSALYLCASSLARAGNTFGSGTRLTVV.

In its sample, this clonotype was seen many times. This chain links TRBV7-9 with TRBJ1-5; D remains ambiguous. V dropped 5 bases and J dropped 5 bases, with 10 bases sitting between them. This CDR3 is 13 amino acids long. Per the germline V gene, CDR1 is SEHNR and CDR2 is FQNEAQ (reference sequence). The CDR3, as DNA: TGTGCCAGCAGCCAGGCGGCGGATCAGCCCCAGCATTTT. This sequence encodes CASSQAADQPQHF.

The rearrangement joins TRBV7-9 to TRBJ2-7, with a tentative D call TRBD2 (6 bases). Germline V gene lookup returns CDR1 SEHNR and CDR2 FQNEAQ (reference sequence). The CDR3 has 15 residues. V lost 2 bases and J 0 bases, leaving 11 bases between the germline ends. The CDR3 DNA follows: TGTGCCAGCAGCTTATCGGGACTCCCCTCCTACGAGCAGTACTTC. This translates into CASSLSGLPSYEQYF.